The clone carrying this TCR beta chain was seen once. Its antigen is still unknown. Each sample used at least 7 million PBMCs. These data originate in a study of blood T cells in healthy people across ages. Whole-study results and caveats: Diversity estimates from one million T cells were considered underestimates. It was found that TCR beta diversity correlated strongly with the percentage of naive T cells.

Trimming stripped 2 bases from V and 2 bases from J, with 6 bases between. Per the germline V gene, CDR1 is DFQATT and CDR2 is SNEGSKA (reference sequence). The CDR3 extends over 12 amino acids. Primers used in a second PCR of about 7 to 12 cycles were a sample-barcoded 5' primer and a J-beta primer mix. MiXCR, applied by TCRdb to the 5' RACE reads, yields one record per CDR3 protein. The repertoire has hundreds of thousands of distinct CDR3 sequences, roughly 56% of them found once; the top ten carry approximately 24%. The chain carries TRBV20-1 and TRBJ2-5; unclear D gene. The sequenced sample consisted of blood. The TCR sequence derives from a man aged 35 to 55 in good health. The CDR3 here is CSARRWQETQYF. CDR3 nucleotides: TGCAGTGCTAGAAGGTGGCAAGAGACCCAGTACTTC.